This T cell receptor beta chain was sequenced during a study of human T cells and chemical hapten exposure. Stated time point: healthy volunteer bleed at 2 weeks. Before extraction, the whole blood was not fractionated, and total RNA was taken from it. Trimming stripped 1 base from V and 2 bases from J, with 15 bases between. This CDR3 is 17 amino acids long. Germline-derived CDR1 and CDR2 are SGHVS and FQNEAQ. A single record per CDR3 protein comes from TCRdb applying MiXCR to the RACE reads. The profile covers around 130,000 distinct CDR3 sequences, with more than 7.5% appearing a single time and about 2% taken by the ten largest.

Material for sequencing was whole blood. The rearrangement joins TRBV7-8 to TRBJ2-1, with D uncertain. This TCR was recovered from a male donor in good health. Some clones in this sample may be carry-over from other donors' samples. CDR3 amino acids: CASSLDVPFHPYNEQFF. The CDR3 region has the DNA TGTGCCAGCAGCTTAGATGTCCCGTTCCACCCCTACAATGAGCAGTTCTTC. Using reference TRBV7-8 and TRBJ2-1 for the parts outside the CDR3, the full variable domain is GAGVSQSPRYKVAKRGQDVALRCDPISGHVSLFWYQQALGQGPEFLTYFQNEAQLDKSGLPSDRFFAERPEGSVSTLKIQRTQQEDSAVYLCASSLDVPFHPYNEQFFGPGTRLTVL.